This T cell receptor beta chain was identified during a study of T cells in narcolepsy. Study-wide background: Healthy controls were enrolled alongside patients with narcolepsy type 1 or type 2. Findings of the study overall: Comparing one patient's CSF and blood CD4+ clonotypes highlighted HCRT- and TRIB2-specific autoreactive clonotypes. Autoreactive clone sequences were missing from some blood memory CD4+ repertoires. Healthy controls reportedly lacked the autoreactive clonotypes serially found in patients' blood.

To note about this clone: Its antigen remains unknown.

Data came from immunoSEQ multiplex PCR; TCRdb stores just in-frame clones and leaves some out. Altogether roughly 11,000 clones are present, around 94% being singletons, with the ten largest covering 0.85% to 1.3%. Germline V gene data show CDR1 as SGHVS and CDR2 as FQNEAQ. Trimming left V 5 bases short and J 6 bases short, with 10 bases between. The CDR3 length is 13 residues. Sequenced: CD45RA- memory CD4+ T cells from PBMCs. The chain links TRBV7-8 to TRBJ2-2, with D perhaps TRBD2 (6 bases). The sequence came from a human donor with narcolepsy. This CDR3 reads CASSVSGAGELFF. The CDR3 nucleotides are TGTGCCAGCAGCGTCTCGGGGGCCGGGGAGCTGTTTTTT.